The TCR beta chain under discussion was sequenced for a study of shared clonotypes between healthy human individuals. The V and J ends lost 1 base and 8 bases, in that order; junction bases with no gene match: 12. From germline, CDR1 is SQVTM and CDR2 ANQGSEA. The CDR3 has 17 residues. Comments on this clone: The antigen is unknown.

Whole-study results and caveats: Having only a few donors restricted how much genetic and exposure-history diversity was captured.

Original handling: As immunoSEQ supplied junction-only sequences (without quality scores), filtering differed. Produced via immunoSEQ multiplex PCR; TCRdb's table is partial and in-frame only. V and J calls and clone size come straight from that table; D and trimming were deduced from the DNA. This table holds about 470,000 clones, roughly 77% found once. This clonotype originated in a woman aged 40 to 50 in good health. Some clones in this sample may be carry-over from other donors' samples. The chain joins TRBV29-1 to TRBJ2-1; 12 bases match TRBD2. Sequenced material: PBMCs. The CDR3 loop is CSVEAIRTSGMGDEQFF. CDR3 coding DNA: TGCAGCGTTGAAGCCATTAGGACTAGCGGGATGGGGGATGAGCAGTTCTTC.